This section outlines one T cell receptor beta chain sequence together with its context. The protocol was immunoSEQ multiplex PCR, while the TCRdb copy is restricted to in-frame clones and leaves out a portion. The data hold some 210,000 clones, with just under 85% observed a single time. With V trimmed by 1 base and J by 6 bases, 5 bases remained unmatched. CDR3 length: 15 amino acids. Looked up from germline, CDR1 is SGHAT and CDR2 is FQNNGV. This entry comes from a study of blood T cell repertoires in COVID-19. This TCR was recovered from a woman between 45 and 65 years old with active or convalescent COVID-19. The sequencing sample was made of peripheral blood. The rearrangement joins TRBV11-2 to TRBJ2-1; 8 bases fit TRBD1. This CDR3 reads CASSLVGRGRNEQFF. DNA of the CDR3: TGTGCCAGCAGCTTAGTTGGCAGGGGGCGCAATGAGCAGTTCTTC.